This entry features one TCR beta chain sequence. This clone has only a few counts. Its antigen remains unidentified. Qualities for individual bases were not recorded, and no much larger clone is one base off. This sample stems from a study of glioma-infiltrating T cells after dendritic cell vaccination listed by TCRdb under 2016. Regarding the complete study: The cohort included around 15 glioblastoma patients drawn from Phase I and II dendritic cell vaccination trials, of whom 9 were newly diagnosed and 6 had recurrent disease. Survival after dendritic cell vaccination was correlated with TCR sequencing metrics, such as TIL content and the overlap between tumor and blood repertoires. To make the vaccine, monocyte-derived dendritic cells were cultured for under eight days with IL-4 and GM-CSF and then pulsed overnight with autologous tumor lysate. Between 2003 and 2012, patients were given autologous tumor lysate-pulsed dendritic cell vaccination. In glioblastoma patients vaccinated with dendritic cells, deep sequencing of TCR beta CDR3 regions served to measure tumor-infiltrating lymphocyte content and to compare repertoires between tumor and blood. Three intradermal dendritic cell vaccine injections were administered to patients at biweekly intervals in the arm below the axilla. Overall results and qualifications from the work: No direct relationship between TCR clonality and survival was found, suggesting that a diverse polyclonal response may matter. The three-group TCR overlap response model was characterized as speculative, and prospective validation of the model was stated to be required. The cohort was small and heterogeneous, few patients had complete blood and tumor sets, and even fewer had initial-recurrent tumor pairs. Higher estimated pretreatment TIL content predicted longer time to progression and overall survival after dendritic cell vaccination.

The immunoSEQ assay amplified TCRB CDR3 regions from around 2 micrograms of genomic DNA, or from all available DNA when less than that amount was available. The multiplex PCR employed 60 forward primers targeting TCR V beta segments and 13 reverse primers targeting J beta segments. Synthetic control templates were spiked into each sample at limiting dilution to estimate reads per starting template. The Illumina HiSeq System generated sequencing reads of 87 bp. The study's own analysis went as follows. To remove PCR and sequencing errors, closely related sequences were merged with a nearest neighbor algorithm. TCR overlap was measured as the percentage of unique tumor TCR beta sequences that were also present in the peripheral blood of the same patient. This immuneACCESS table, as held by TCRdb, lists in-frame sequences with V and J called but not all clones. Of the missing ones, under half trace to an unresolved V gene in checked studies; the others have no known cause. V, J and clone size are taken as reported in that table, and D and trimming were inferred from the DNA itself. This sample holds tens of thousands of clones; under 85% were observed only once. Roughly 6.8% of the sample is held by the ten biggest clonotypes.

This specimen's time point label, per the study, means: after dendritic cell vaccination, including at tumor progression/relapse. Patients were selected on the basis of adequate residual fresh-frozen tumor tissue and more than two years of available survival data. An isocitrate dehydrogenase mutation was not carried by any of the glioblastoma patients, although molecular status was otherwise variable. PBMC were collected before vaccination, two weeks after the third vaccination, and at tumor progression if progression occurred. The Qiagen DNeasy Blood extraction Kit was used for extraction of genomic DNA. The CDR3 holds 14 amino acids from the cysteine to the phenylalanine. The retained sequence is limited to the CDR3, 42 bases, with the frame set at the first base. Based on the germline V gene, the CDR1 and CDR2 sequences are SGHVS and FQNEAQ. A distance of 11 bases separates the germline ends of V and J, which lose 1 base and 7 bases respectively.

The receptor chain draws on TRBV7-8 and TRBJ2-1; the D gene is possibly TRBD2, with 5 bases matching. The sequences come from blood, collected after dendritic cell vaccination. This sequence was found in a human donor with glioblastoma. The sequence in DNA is TGTGCCAGCAGCTTAGTTGCAGGCGGGAATGAGCAGTTCTTC. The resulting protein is CASSLVAGGNEQFF.